These 4 T cell receptor beta chains were all obtained from the same sample, sequenced in a study of PD-1 blockade in classical Hodgkin lymphoma. Profiling relied on immunoSEQ multiplex PCR, and the TCRdb table lists in-frame clones only, not all of them. The data contain 14,000 to 15,000 clones, over 70% of them singletons. Each patient experienced a relapse that followed autologous stem cell transplantation, and brentuximab vedotin exposure varied. This specimen consisted of peripheral blood mononuclear cells (PBMCs), obtained before the second cycle of nivolumab. These receptors came from a human donor with classical Hodgkin lymphoma.

This chain connects TRBV29-1 to TRBJ2-1, with unresolved D. Germline values: CDR1 SQVTM, CDR2 ANQGSEA. The V gene lost 4 bases and the J gene lost 0 bases, with 4 bases spanning the gap. The CDR3 length is 12 residues. The DNA for the CDR3 is TGCAGCGTTGGGGGCTCCTACAATGAGCAGTTCTTC. It translates to CSVGGSYNEQFF.

The chain joins TRBV21-1 to TRBJ1-4; the DNA was not compared with TRBD1, the D call given in the table. TRBV21-1 is a pseudogene locus. The CDR3 is made up of 18 amino acids. CDR3 in DNA: TGTGCCAGCAGCCGTACAGGGGAAAGAGCCCTCCCGGGGGAAAAACTGTTTTTT. It is translated as CASSRTGERALPGEKLFF.

The chain joins TRBV4-1 to TRBJ1-2; the D is unclear. Trimming left V 5 bases short and J 4 bases short, with 14 bases between. The CDR3 is 14 amino acids. Germline CDR1 MGHRA, CDR2 YSYEKL. The DNA of the CDR3 is TGCGCCAGCAGCAGCGAGGCTGCTTTCTATGGCTACACCTTC. Its translation is CASSSEAAFYGYTF.

The rearrangement links TRBV2 to TRBJ2-5; unclear D gene. V lost 9 bases, J lost 5 bases, and 13 bases lay in between. This CDR3 spans 12 amino acids. CDR1 is SNHLY, CDR2 FYNNEI, per germline. CDR3 DNA: TGTGCCAGTGCTCCGCTGCAGGAGACCCAGTACTTC. Translating it yields CASAPLQETQYF.